Below, one T cell receptor beta chain is given with its context. Its specificity is not known. The sample belongs to a study of blood T cells in healthy people across ages. Notes on the study in general: Older individuals had lower TCR beta diversity per million T cells (the decline was roughly linear).

Then a second PCR, running roughly 7 to 11 cycles, was carried out with a sample-barcoded 5' primer and a J-beta primer mix. TCRdb re-analysed the 5' RACE reads in MiXCR, keeping a single row per CDR3 protein. The sample records roughly 1.5 million distinct CDR3 sequences, less than 45% being singletons. The J segment lost 0 bases and the V segment lost 3 bases, leaving 5 bases of the junction unmatched. Germline lookup yields CDR1 DFQATT and CDR2 SNEGSKA (reference sequence). The CDR3 consists of 16 residues. This chain uses TRBV20-1 with TRBJ2-4; 10 bases are a match to TRBD2. The source material was blood. The sequence derives from a woman aged 18-29 years in good health. CDR3 nucleotides: TGCAGTGCTAGTCTAGCGGGGGACCTAGCCAAAAACATTCAGTACTTC. This translates into CSASLAGDLAKNIQYF.